The clone carrying this T cell receptor (beta chain) was counted ten times or more. Its target is not known. The data originate from a study of T-cell reconstitution after alpha-beta-depleted transplantation in children. Germline V gene data show CDR1 as MGHRA and CDR2 as YSYEKL. V was cut by 1 base and J by 2 bases, with 12 bases left in between. This CDR3 has 15 residues. Overall study findings and caveats: The authors attributed T-cell counts and diversity one year after transplant mostly to newly produced T cells.

A TCRbeta library incorporating unique molecular identifiers was prepared. TCRdb called the PCR reads again in MiXCR, with one record for every CDR3 protein. Of more than 300,000 distinct CDR3 sequences in the sample, around 16% were seen once. The clonotype comes from a male patient between 2 and 10 years old who had a stem cell transplant for acute lymphoblastic leukemia, so the T cells may come from the graft donor. Sequencing used PBMCs, mostly from graft donor cells, obtained 360 days after TCRalphabeta/CD19-depleted stem cell transplant. This chain links TRBV4-1 with TRBJ2-7; either TRBD1 or TRBD2 may supply D (5 bases each). The CDR3 DNA reads as TGCGCCAGCAGCCAAGGAGGAGAGGGGACCTACGAGCAGTACTTC. Translation: CASSQGGEGTYEQYF.